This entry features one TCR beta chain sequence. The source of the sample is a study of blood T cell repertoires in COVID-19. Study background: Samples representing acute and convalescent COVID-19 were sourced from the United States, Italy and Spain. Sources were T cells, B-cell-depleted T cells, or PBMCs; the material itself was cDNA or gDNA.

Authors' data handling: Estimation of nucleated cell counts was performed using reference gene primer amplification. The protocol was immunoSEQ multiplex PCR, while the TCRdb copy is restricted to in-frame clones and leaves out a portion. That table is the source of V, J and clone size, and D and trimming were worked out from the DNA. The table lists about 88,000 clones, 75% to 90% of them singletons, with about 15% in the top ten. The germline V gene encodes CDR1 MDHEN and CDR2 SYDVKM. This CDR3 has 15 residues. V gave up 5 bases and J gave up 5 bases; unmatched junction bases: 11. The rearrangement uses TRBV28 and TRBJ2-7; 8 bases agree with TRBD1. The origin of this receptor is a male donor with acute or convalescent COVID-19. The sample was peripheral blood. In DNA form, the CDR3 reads TGTGCCAGCAGTACCGCGGGGCAGGGGGCGGACGAGCAGTACTTC. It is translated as CASSTAGQGADEQYF. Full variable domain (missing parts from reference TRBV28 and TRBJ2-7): DVKVTQSSRYLVKRTGEKVFLECVQDMDHENMFWYRQDPGLGLRLIYFSYDVKMKEKGDIPEGYSVSREKKERFSLILESASTNQTSMYLCASSTAGQGADEQYFGPGTRLTVT.